This TCR beta chain is from a study of beta chain features in type 1 diabetes. Trimming removed 6 bases from V and 6 bases from J; junction bases left unmatched: 6. Germline V gives CDR1 SQVTM, CDR2 ANQGSEA. The CDR3 has 14 residues. Since all of the isolated RNA was reverse transcribed, expressed TCRB transcripts were what got sequenced. Profiling relied on immunoSEQ multiplex PCR, and the TCRdb table lists in-frame clones only, not all of them. The repertoire has more than 85,000 clones, approximately 39% of them found once; the top ten carry roughly 0.064%. The chain uses TRBV29-1 and TRBJ2-5; TRBD2 agrees at 14 bases. The source is a woman between 18 and 30 years old in good health. Sequenced input: stem cell memory CD4+ T cells from blood. CDR3 in amino acids: CSVHGTSGSQTQYF. The CDR3 DNA is TGCAGCGTCCACGGGACTAGCGGGAGTCAGACCCAGTACTTC. The complete variable domain, with remaining parts taken from reference TRBV29-1 and TRBJ2-5, reads SAVISQKPSRDICQRGTSLTIQCQVDSQVTMMFWYRQQPGQSLTLIATANQGSEATYESGFVIDKFPISRPNLTFSTLTVSNMSPEDSSIYLCSVHGTSGSQTQYFGPGTRLLVL.